This T cell receptor (beta chain) was captured in a study of blood T cells in healthy people across ages. Together with a sample-barcoded 5' primer, a J-beta primer mix was included in a second PCR lasting about 7 to 11 cycles. Every cDNA molecule bore a tag from a template-switch adaptor containing 12 random nucleotides. TCRdb passed the 5' RACE reads through MiXCR, listing each CDR3 protein once. In the table there are about 1.5 million distinct CDR3 sequences, roughly 43% of which are singletons. Trimming left V 7 bases short and J 3 bases short, with 19 bases between. The CDR3 totals 16 residues. CDR1 and CDR2 from the germline V gene are MNHEY and SMNVEV (reference sequence). A few counts support this clonotype.

The sample consisted of blood. This TCR came from a woman younger than 30 in good health. J is TRBJ2-1 and V is TRBV27; D ambiguous. This CDR3 is CASTHERSSLYNEQFF. CDR3 DNA: TGTGCCAGCACTCATGAACGCAGTTCGCTCTACAATGAGCAGTTCTTC.